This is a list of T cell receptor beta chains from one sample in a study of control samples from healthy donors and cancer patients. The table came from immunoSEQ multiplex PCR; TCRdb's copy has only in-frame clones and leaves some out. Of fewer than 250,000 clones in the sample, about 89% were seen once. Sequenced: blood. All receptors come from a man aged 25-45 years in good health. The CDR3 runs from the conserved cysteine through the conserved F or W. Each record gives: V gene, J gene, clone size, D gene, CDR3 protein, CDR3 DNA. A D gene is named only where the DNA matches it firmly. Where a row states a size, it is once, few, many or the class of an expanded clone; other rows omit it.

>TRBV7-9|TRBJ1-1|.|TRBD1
CASSLSARTGGNTEAFF
TGTGCCAGCAGCTTATCCGCCCGGACAGGGGGGAACACTGAAGCTTTCTTT
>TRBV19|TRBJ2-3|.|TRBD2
CASSLSGGRTDTQYF
TGTGCCAGTAGCCTTAGCGGGGGCCGCACAGATACGCAGTATTTT
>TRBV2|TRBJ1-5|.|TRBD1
CASSATGGPQPQHF
TGTGCCAGCAGTGCAACAGGGGGCCCTCAGCCCCAGCATTTT
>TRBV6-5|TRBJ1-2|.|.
CASSYRADNYGYTF
TGTGCCAGCAGTTATAGAGCTGATAACTATGGCTACACCTTC
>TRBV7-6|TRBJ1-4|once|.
CASRKDEKLFF
TGTGCCAGCAGGAAGGATGAAAAACTGTTTTTT
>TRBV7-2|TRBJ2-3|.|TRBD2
CASSLGGSSGGPTDTQYF
TGTGCCAGCAGCTTAGGAGGTTCTAGCGGGGGACCCACAGATACGCAGTATTTT
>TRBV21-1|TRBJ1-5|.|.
CASRGKPQHF
TGTGCCAGCCGAGGCAAGCCCCAGCATTTT
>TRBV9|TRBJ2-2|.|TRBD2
CASSAVPGGSGELFF
TGTGCCAGCAGCGCCGTTCCGGGGGGGTCCGGGGAGCTGTTTTTT
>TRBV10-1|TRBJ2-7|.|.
CASSPHGTGNDEQYF
TGCGCCAGCAGTCCCCATGGCACAGGGAACGACGAGCAGTACTTC
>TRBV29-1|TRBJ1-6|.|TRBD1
CSVRTGLNNSPLHF
TGCAGCGTCCGGACAGGGCTGAATAATTCACCCCTCCACTTT
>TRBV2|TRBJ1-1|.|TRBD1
CASRTTGAGPEAFF
TGTGCCAGCAGAACTACAGGGGCCGGGCCTGAAGCTTTCTTT
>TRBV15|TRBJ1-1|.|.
CATSLRGNTEAFF
TGTGCCACCAGTTTAAGGGGCAACACTGAAGCTTTCTTT
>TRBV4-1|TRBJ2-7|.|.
CASSQGPRAEGYEQYF
TGCGCCAGCAGCCAAGGACCCCGGGCCGAGGGGTACGAGCAGTACTTC
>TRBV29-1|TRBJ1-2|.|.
CSVEGDVPNYGYTF
TGCAGCGTTGAGGGAGATGTCCCTAACTATGGCTACACCTTC
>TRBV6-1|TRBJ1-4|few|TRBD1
CASSEWQGGITNEKLFF
TGTGCCAGCAGTGAATGGCAGGGGGGAATTACTAATGAAAAACTGTTTTTT
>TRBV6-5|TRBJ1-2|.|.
CASKNRVDGYTF
TGTGCCAGCAAAAACAGGGTTGATGGCTACACCTTC
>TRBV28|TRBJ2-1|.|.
CASSLQQSPGSEQFF
TGTGCCAGCAGTTTACAACAGAGCCCAGGAAGCGAGCAGTTCTTC
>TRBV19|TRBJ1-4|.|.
CASSITVNEKLFF
TGTGCCAGTAGTATAACTGTGAATGAAAAACTGTTTTTT
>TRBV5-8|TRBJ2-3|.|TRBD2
CASSVGTSSDTQYF
TGTGCCAGCAGCGTTGGGACTAGTTCGGATACGCAGTATTTT
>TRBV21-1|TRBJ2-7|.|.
CASSKEGQAKPQVYEQYF
TGTGCCAGCAGCAAAGAAGGGCAGGCCAAACCCCAAGTCTACGAGCAGTACTTC
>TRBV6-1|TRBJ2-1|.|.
CASSEGLRGGQFF
TGTGCCAGCAGTGAAGGTCTCAGGGGTGGGCAGTTCTTC
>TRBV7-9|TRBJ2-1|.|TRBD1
CASSASGTAQFF
TGTGCCAGCAGCGCGTCCGGGACAGCGCAGTTCTTC
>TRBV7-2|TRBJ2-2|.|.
CASSLQGPITGELFF
TGTGCCAGCAGCTTACAGGGTCCGATCACCGGGGAGCTGTTTTTT
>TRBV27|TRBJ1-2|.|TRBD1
CASSLILPGGTLNYGYTF
TGTGCCAGCAGTTTAATTCTCCCAGGGGGGACCTTAAACTATGGCTACACCTTC
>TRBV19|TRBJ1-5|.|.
CASSISREVGQPQHF
TGTGCCAGTAGTATAAGCAGGGAAGTAGGTCAGCCCCAGCATTTT
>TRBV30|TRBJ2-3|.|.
CAWRRGAWDTQYF
TGTGCCTGGAGAAGGGGGGCTTGGGATACGCAGTATTTT
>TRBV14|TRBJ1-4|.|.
CASSQDWVGKATNEKLFF
TGTGCCAGCAGCCAAGACTGGGTAGGGAAGGCAACTAATGAAAAACTGTTTTTT
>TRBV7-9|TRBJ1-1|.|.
CASSLARTGTEAFF
TGTGCCAGCAGCTTAGCGCGCACGGGGACTGAAGCTTTCTTT
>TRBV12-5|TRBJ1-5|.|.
CASAVGVQFNQPQHF
TGTGCTAGTGCGGTCGGGGTGCAGTTCAATCAGCCCCAGCATTTT
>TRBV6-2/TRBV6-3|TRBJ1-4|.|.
CASSSIPRVTNEKLFF
TGTGCCAGCAGTTCCATTCCCAGGGTGACGAATGAAAAACTGTTTTTT
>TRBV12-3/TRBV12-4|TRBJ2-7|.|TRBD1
CASRGTGNYEQYF
TGTGCCAGCAGGGGGACAGGGAACTACGAGCAGTACTTC
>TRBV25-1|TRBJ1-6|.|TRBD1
CASTGDPYNSPLHF
TGTGCCTCAACAGGGGACCCTTATAATTCACCCCTCCACTTT
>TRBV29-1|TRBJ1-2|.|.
CSVGEGYRTF
TGCAGCGTTGGGGAGGGTTATCGCACCTTC
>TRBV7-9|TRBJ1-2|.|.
CASSTWTLANYGYTF
TGTGCCAGCAGCACTTGGACGCTTGCTAACTATGGCTACACCTTC
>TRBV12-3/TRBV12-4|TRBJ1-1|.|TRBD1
CASSHGTGAFF
TGTGCCAGCAGCCACGGGACAGGGGCTTTCTTT
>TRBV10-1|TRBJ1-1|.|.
CASSPDRQNTEAFF
TGCGCCAGCAGTCCCGACAGGCAGAACACTGAAGCTTTCTTT
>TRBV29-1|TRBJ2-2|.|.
CSVGRSGELFF
TGCAGCGTTGGGAGGTCCGGGGAGCTGTTTTTT
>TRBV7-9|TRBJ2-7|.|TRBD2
CASSSLAGETYEQYF
TGTGCCAGCAGCTCCCTAGCGGGGGAAACCTACGAGCAGTACTTC
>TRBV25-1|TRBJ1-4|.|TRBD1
CASSLSRGDEKLFF
TGTGCCAGCAGCCTTTCCAGGGGGGATGAAAAACTGTTTTTT
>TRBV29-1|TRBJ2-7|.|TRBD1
CSVEARGLDEQYF
TGCAGCGTTGAGGCCAGGGGGCTCGACGAGCAGTACTTC
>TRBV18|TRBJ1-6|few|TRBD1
CASSPGQGARSPLHF
TGTGCCAGCTCACCCGGACAGGGGGCGCGATCACCCCTCCACTTT
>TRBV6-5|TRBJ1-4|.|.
CASSYSKQALYEKLFF
TGTGCCAGCAGTTACTCGAAACAGGCATTGTACGAAAAACTGTTTTTT
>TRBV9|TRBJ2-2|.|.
CASSDRTGELFF
TGTGCCAGCAGCGATAGGACCGGGGAGCTGTTTTTT
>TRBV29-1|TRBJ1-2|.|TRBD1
CSVSFRGRSYGYTF
TGCAGCGTCTCCTTCAGGGGGCGGTCCTATGGCTACACCTTC
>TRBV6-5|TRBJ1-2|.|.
CASSSIGGYTF
TGTGCCAGCAGTTCGATTGGGGGCTACACCTTC
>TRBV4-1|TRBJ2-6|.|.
CVSSHPTGSSGANVLTF
TGCGTCAGCAGCCACCCGACTGGGTCTTCTGGGGCCAACGTCCTGACTTTC
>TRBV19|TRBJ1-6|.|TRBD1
CASSTGTGQRNSPLHF
TGTGCCAGTAGTACCGGGACAGGGCAAAGAAATTCACCCCTCCACTTT
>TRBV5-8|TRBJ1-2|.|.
CASSLASGDGYTF
TGTGCCAGCAGCTTGGCCTCGGGGGATGGCTACACCTTC
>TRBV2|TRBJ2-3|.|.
CASTRTLGSGTDTQYF
TGTGCCAGCACCCGAACCCTAGGGTCGGGCACAGATACGCAGTATTTT
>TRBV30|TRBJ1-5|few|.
CAFLQPQHF
TGTGCCTTCCTTCAGCCCCAGCATTTT
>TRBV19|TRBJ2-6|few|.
CASSSKRTGGGSGANVLTF
TGTGCCAGTAGTTCAAAAAGGACAGGTGGGGGGTCTGGGGCCAACGTCCTGACTTTC
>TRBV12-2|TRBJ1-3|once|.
CASRLALSRGPRAGNTIYF
TGTGCAAGTCGCTTAGCCTTGAGTAGGGGACCTAGGGCTGGAAACACCATATATTTT
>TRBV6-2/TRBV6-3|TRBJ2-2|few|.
CASSADGTPNTGELFF
TGTGCCAGCAGTGCCGATGGGACACCGAACACCGGGGAGCTGTTTTTT
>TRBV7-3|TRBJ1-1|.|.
CASSTDPNTEAFF
TGTGCCAGCAGCACCGATCCGAACACTGAAGCTTTCTTT
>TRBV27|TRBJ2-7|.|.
CASSFAARSYEQYF
TGTGCCAGCAGTTTCGCGGCCCGCTCCTACGAGCAGTACTTC
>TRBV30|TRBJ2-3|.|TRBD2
CAWSVGLAGKDTQYF
TGTGCCTGGAGTGTCGGACTAGCGGGGAAGGATACGCAGTATTTT
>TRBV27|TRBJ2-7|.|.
CASGKGQSLSYEQYF
TGTGCCAGCGGAAAAGGACAGAGTCTCTCCTACGAGCAGTACTTC
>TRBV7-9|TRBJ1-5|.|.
CASSLEDSNQPQHF
TGTGCCAGCAGCTTAGAGGATAGCAATCAGCCCCAGCATTTT